This passage covers 14 T cell receptor beta chains from one sample sequenced in a study of blood T cell repertoires in COVID-19. Using immunoSEQ multiplex PCR, the repertoire was profiled, and TCRdb retains in-frame clones only, with some absent. Seen here are approximately 35,000 clones, about 80% observed once, and the top ten hold approximately 29%. The specimen sequenced was peripheral blood. The receptors derive from an elderly man with acute or convalescent COVID-19.

This clone has a single count. CDR3 amino acids: CASSYGIGRGYGYTF. As DNA, the CDR3 is TGTGCCAGCAGTTACGGGATAGGGAGGGGCTATGGCTACACCTTC. V and J are TRBV6-5 and TRBJ1-2; possibly TRBD1 for D (5 bases). CDR1 is MNHEY, CDR2 SVGAGI, per germline. The CDR3 has 15 residues. The V end lost 2 bases, the J end lost 4 bases, and 14 bases lay between the germline ends.

This clone was detected only a few times. The chain is built from TRBV6-5 and TRBJ2-7; the D gene is possibly TRBD1 (6 bases). In germline, CDR1 is MNHEY, CDR2 SVGAGI. CDR3 length: 16 amino acids. The V gene lost 0 bases and the J gene lost 8 bases, with 20 bases spanning the gap. The CDR3 nucleotides read TGTGCCAGCAGTTACTCAGACCCGGGACAATCCGGAAAGCAGTACTTC. It yields the protein CASSYSDPGQSGKQYF.

The chain uses TRBV5-5 and TRBJ2-1; the D gene is possibly TRBD2 (5 bases). CDR1 is SGHKS, CDR2 YYEKEE, per germline (reference sequence). The V and J ends lost 3 bases and 5 bases respectively, with 12 bases between them. The CDR3 runs 14 residues. The CDR3 region has the DNA TGTGCCAGCAGCTGGGGAGAGGTGAACAATGAGCAGTTCTTC. Its protein is CASSWGEVNNEQFF.

The V and J genes are TRBV10-3 and TRBJ2-1, with 7 bases lining up with TRBD2. J gave up 4 bases and V 4 bases, and 10 bases lay outside the gene matches. Per the germline V gene, CDR1 is ENHRY and CDR2 is SYGVKD. CDR3 length: 16 amino acids. Here the CDR3 DNA reads TGTGCCATCAGTGTCAGGGCGGGAGCAAATTACAATGAGCAGTTCTTC. Translating it yields CAISVRAGANYNEQFF.

This chain connects TRBV7-2 to TRBJ1-3; D is unresolved. Germline V gene sequence: CDR1 SGHTA, CDR2 FQGNSA. Between the trimmed V and J ends, which lost 6 bases and 4 bases, there was a span of 10 bases. This CDR3 spans 13 amino acids. The CDR3 reads CASSGGPGNTIYF. CDR3 DNA: TGTGCCAGCAGTGGAGGGCCAGGAAACACCATATATTTT.

The V and J genes are TRBV7-3 and TRBJ1-1; no firm D call. V was cut by 1 base and J by 1 base, with 10 bases left in between. The CDR3 length is 15 residues. Germline V CDR1 and CDR2: SGHTA, FQGTGA. DNA for the CDR3: TGTGCCAGCAGCTTAAATGTGAGTCCGAACACTGAAGCTTTCTTT. Translating it yields CASSLNVSPNTEAFF.

V usage is TRBV30 and J usage is TRBJ2-2, with TRBD2 matching over 10 bases. V lost 3 bases and J lost 6; bases outside the gene matches: 10. Germline V gene data show CDR1 as GTSNPN and CDR2 as SVGIG (reference sequence). This CDR3 is 16 amino acids long. The CDR3: CAWRNSLAGEAGELFF. In DNA, the CDR3 is TGTGCCTGGAGGAACTCCCTAGCGGGGGAAGCCGGGGAGCTGTTTTTT.

In this sample, this clone turned up once. The chain joins TRBV30 to TRBJ2-7; TRBD2 aligns across 9 bases. In germline, CDR1 is GTSNPN, CDR2 SVGIG (reference sequence). J lost 3 bases, V lost 3 bases, and 3 bases had no gene match. The length of the CDR3 is 13 residues. CDR3 nucleotides: TGTGCCTGGAGGACTAGCGGTGTCTACGAGCAGTACTTC. Translating gives CAWRTSGVYEQYF.

This sequence joins TRBV7-2 and TRBJ2-5; 8 nucleotides align to TRBD2. CDR1 SGHTA and CDR2 FQGNSA come from the germline V gene. This CDR3 contains 16 residues. J was trimmed by 7 bases and V by 5 bases; bases with no gene match: 15. CDR3 coding DNA: TGTGCCAGCAGCCCAGCTTTAGCGGGGCCCGATGGGACCCAGTACTTC. Its protein is CASSPALAGPDGTQYF. The full variable domain, completed using reference TRBV7-2 and TRBJ2-5, is GAGVSQSPSNKVTEKGKDVELRCDPISGHTALYWYRQSLGQGLEFLIYFQGNSAPDKSGLPSDRFSAERTGGSVSTLTIQRTQQEDSAVYLCASSPALAGPDGTQYFGPGTRLLVL.

The chain joins TRBV5-1 to TRBJ2-7; 8 bases are a match to TRBD2. The length of the CDR3 is 16 residues. With 4 bases clipped from V and 1 base from J, the junction kept 10 bases outside the gene matches. Germline assignment: CDR1 SGHRS and CDR2 YFSETQ. CDR3 sequence reads: CASSPVGAGGSYEQYF. The CDR3 DNA reads TGCGCCAGCAGCCCGGTTGGGGCGGGAGGATCCTACGAGCAGTACTTC.

CDR3 sequence (DNA): TGTGCCAGCAGCTTAATTAGGGGGCAGGGAGACTATGGCTACACCTTC. Translating it yields CASSLIRGQGDYGYTF. The chain is built from TRBV7-3 and TRBJ1-2, with TRBD1 matching over 7 bases. The CDR3 has 16 residues. V shed 1 base, J shed 3 bases, and the junction held 8 bases outside the gene matches. Germline values: CDR1 SGHTA, CDR2 FQGTGA.

The chain has TRBV18 and TRBJ1-2; no definite D call. CDR1 is KGHSH and CDR2 is LQKENI in the germline V gene. V was shortened by 3 bases and J by 3 bases, with 8 bases between the two germline ends. The CDR3 length is 13 residues. CDR3 nucleotides: TGTGCCAGCTCACCGCAGGTAGACTATGGCTACACCTTC. Its protein product is CASSPQVDYGYTF.

V is TRBV19 and J is TRBJ1-6; perhaps TRBD1 as D (6 bases). Germline V gene lookup returns CDR1 LNHDA and CDR2 SQIVND (reference sequence). The V end lost 1 base, the J end lost 7 bases, and 17 bases lay between the germline ends. There are 17 residues in the CDR3. The CDR3 region is CASSIGKQGRRNSPLHF. The CDR3 coding sequence is TGTGCCAGTAGTATAGGAAAACAGGGTCGACGGAATTCACCCCTCCACTTT.

The chain is built from TRBV19 and TRBJ2-4; D is possibly TRBD2 (7 bases). There are 14 residues in the CDR3. Germline CDR1 and CDR2: LNHDA and SQIVND (reference sequence). V lost 7 bases and J lost 6, with 16 bases in between. Written as DNA, the CDR3 is TGTGCCAGTAAGGGGGGCACGGGGGGAAACATTCAGTACTTC. Amino acid sequence: CASKGGTGGNIQYF.